This T cell receptor (beta chain) appears in the sequencing data of a study of spatial heterogeneity in lung cancer. Study background: Consistently, beta-chain sequences turned up in larger numbers than alpha-chain sequences did.

This CDR3 is 15 amino acids long. CDR1 and CDR2 from the germline V gene are ENHRY and SYGVKD. V trimming: 5 bases; J trimming: 7 bases; junction bases outside the gene matches: 8. Each molecule of TCR cDNA was tagged with one unique molecular identifier. TCRdb re-analysed the 5' RACE reads in MiXCR, keeping a single row per CDR3 protein. The sample carries approximately 3,800 distinct CDR3 sequences, approximately 7% recorded once. The time point was: sample taken at primary tumor resection. TCRs were sequenced from unsorted whole RNA of tumor, nontumor lung or PBMC. Donation came from roughly 72 patients with untreated early-stage non-small cell lung cancer. In this sample, this clonotype is medium-sized.

The chain combines TRBV10-3 with TRBJ2-1; 10 positions match TRBD2. The sample was normal lung tissue next to the tumor, taken at surgery. The TCR originated in a male donor with early-stage non-small cell lung cancer. For the CDR3, the DNA is TGTGCCATCAGTCTAGCGGGAGCGTCCGGAAATGAGCAGTTCTTC. This encodes CAISLAGASGNEQFF.